This T cell receptor (beta chain) was profiled in a study of vaccination effects on CD4 cells after COVID-19. The CDR3 contains 13 residues. Germline-derived CDR1 and CDR2 are GTSNPN and SVGIG (reference sequence). With V trimmed by 2 bases and J by 7 bases, 2 bases remained unmatched. Points on this clone: Its antigen is as yet unknown.

ViraFEST used viral peptide pools to expand antigen-specific CD4+ T cells before sequencing. CD4+ T cells were isolated after 10 days of culture. Each participant was administered two doses of either the BNT162b2 or the mRNA-1273 vaccine. According to the study, vaccine recipients showed no prior SARS-CoV-2 infection and negative nucleocapsid antibodies. After under 2.5 million PBMC were placed in each well, they were cultured with approximately 10 IU/ml IL-2 and around 10 ug/ml peptides. A half-volume exchange with IL-2 medium occurred on days 3 and 7. This table comes from immunoSEQ multiplex PCR, and its TCRdb copy is limited to in-frame clones, with some not included. The data show about 69,000 clones, around 69% seen once.

The chain is built from TRBV30 and TRBJ1-6; 7 bases are a match to TRBD1. The specimen comprised CD4+ T cells from PBMCs cultured with HCoV-229E spike peptides, sampled after COVID-19 vaccination. This TCR came from a human donor who received a COVID-19 vaccine. The CDR3 here is CAWSRGLNSPLHF. CDR3 sequence (DNA): TGTGCCTGGAGTAGGGGGCTCAATTCACCCCTCCACTTT.